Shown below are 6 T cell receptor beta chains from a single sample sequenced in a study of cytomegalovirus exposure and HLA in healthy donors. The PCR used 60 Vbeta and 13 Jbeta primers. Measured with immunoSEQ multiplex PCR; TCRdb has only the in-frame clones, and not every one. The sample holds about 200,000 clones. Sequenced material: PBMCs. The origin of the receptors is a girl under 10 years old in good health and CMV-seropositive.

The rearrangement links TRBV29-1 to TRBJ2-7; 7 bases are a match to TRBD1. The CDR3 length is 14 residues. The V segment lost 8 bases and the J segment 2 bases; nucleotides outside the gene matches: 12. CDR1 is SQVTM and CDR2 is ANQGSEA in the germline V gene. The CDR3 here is CSFRGSGTAYEQYF. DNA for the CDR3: TGCAGCTTTAGAGGCTCCGGGACAGCCTACGAGCAGTACTTC.

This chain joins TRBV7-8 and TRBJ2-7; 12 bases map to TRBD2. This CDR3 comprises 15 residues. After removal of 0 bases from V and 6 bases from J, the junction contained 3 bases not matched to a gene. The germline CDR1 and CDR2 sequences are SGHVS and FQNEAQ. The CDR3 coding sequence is TGTGCCAGCAGCTTAGCCCGGACTAGCGGGATCGAGCAGTACTTC. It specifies CASSLARTSGIEQYF.

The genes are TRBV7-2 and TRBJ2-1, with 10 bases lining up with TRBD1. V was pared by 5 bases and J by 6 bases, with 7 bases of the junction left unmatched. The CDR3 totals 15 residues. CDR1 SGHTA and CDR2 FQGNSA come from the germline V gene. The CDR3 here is CASSRGTGDLNEQFF. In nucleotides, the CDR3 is TGTGCCAGCAGCCGAGGGACAGGGGATCTCAATGAGCAGTTCTTC.

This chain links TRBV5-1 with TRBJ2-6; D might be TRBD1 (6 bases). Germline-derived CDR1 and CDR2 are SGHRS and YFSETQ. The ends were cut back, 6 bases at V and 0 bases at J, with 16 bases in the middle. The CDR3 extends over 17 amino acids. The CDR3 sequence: CASTLYRDPSGANVLTF. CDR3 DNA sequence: TGCGCCAGCACCCTTTACAGGGACCCCTCTGGGGCCAACGTCCTGACTTTC. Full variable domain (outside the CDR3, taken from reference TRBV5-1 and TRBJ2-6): KAGVTQTPRYLIKTRGQQVTLSCSPISGHRSVSWYQQTPGQGLQFLFEYFSETQRNKGNFPGRFSGRQFSNSRSEMNVSTLELGDSALYLCASTLYRDPSGANVLTFGAGSRLTVL.

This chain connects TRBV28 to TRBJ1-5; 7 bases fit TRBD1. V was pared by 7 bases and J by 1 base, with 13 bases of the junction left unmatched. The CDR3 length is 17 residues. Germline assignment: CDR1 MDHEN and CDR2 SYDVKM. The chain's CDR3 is CASNYVTGAESNQPQHF. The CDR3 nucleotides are TGTGCCAGCAATTACGTTACAGGGGCTGAGAGCAATCAGCCCCAGCATTTT.

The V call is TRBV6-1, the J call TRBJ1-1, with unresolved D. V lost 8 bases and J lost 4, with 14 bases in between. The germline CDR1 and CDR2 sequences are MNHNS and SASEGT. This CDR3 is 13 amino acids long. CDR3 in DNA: TGTGCCAGCGCTGCTCTCGAGGGCACTGAAGCTTTCTTT. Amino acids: CASAALEGTEAFF.